These 24 T cell receptor gamma chains were all obtained from the same sample, sequenced in a study of gamma-delta chains in newborns, infants, children. TCRdb reanalyzed the reads using CATT. The sample holds 400 to 500 gamma-chain clones, around 30% seen once. The material sequenced was blood. These receptors were obtained from a child who was a newborn, infant or young child, either healthy, febrile or measles-vaccinated (not recorded which).

By its share, this clone is large (0.1 to 1%). A far larger clone differs by one base, so this is likely a read error. The rearrangement links TRGV9 to TRGJP. Per germline, CDR1 GITISATS and CDR2 ISYDGTV (reference sequence). The CDR3 is 16 amino acids. The CDR3 sequence: CALWGVQELGKKIKVF. DNA of the CDR3: TGTGCCTTGTGGGGGGTGCAAGAGTTGGGCAAAAAAATCAAGGTATTT.

Notes on this clone: It differs at one base from a far larger clone, so likely a read error. V and J are TRGV9 and TRGJ1 or TRGJ2. The length of the CDR3 is 11 residues. Per the germline V gene, CDR1 is GITISATS and CDR2 is ISYDGTV (reference sequence). CDR3 sequence reads: CALWEGHKKLF. The CDR3, as DNA: TGCGCCTTGTGGGAGGGCCATAAGAAACTCTTT.

By sample fraction, this clone is large (0.1 to 1%). Other DNA sequences of this sample code for an identical CDR3. This chain links TRGV9 with TRGJP. CDR3 length: 18 residues. Germline V gene lookup returns CDR1 GITISATS and CDR2 ISYDGTV (reference sequence). V shed 4 bases, J shed 4 bases, and the junction held 10 bases outside the gene matches. The CDR3 sequence: CALWDPLPQELGKKIKVF. DNA for the CDR3: TGTGCCTTGTGGGACCCTCTCCCTCAAGAGTTGGGCAAAAAAATCAAGGTATTT.

This clone is large (0.1 to 1%) in the sample. The rearrangement uses TRGV9 and TRGJ1 or TRGJ2. V dropped 1 base and J dropped 2; count of bases not matched to a gene: 5. The CDR3 runs 14 residues. CDR1 GITISATS and CDR2 ISYDGTV come from the germline V gene (reference sequence). DNA for the CDR3: TGTGCCTTGTGGGAGGTCCAATATTATTATAAGAAACTCTTT. Translating it yields CALWEVQYYYKKLF.

This clone counts as large. The chain employs TRGV9 and TRGJ1 or TRGJ2. The V and J ends lost 0 bases and 5 bases, in that order; junction bases with no gene match: 1. The germline V gene encodes CDR1 GITISATS and CDR2 ISYDGTV (reference sequence). The CDR3 has 12 amino acids. The CDR3 nucleotides are TGTGCCTTGTGGGAGGTGCATTATAAGAAACTCTTT. Its protein is CALWEVHYKKLF.

This clone is judged large. The sample carries other DNA sequences with the same CDR3. The V call is TRGV9, the J call TRGJP. The CDR3 contains 14 residues. Germline V gives CDR1 GITISATS, CDR2 ISYDGTV (reference sequence). V lost 4 bases to trimming and J lost 10 bases; unmatched junction nucleotides: 4. The CDR3 region has the DNA TGTGCCTTGTGGGAAGGTTTGGGCAAAAAAATCAAGGTATTT. This encodes CALWEGLGKKIKVF.

This rearrangement joins TRGV9 to TRGJP. This CDR3 region has 16 residues. V lost 2 bases and J lost 12; bases outside the gene matches: 10. Germline V lookup: CDR1 GITISATS, CDR2 ISYDGTV (reference sequence). The CDR3 protein is CALWEEPSAGKKIKVF. The CDR3 DNA sequence: TGTGCCTTGTGGGAGGAACCTTCAGCGGGCAAAAAAATCAAGGTATTT.

This clone is labeled as large (0.1 to 1%). The junction and the germline gene differ at one end; a read error may be behind it. The V call is TRGV9, the J call TRGJP. This CDR3 contains 16 residues. The germline V gene has CDR1 GITISATS and CDR2 ISYDGTV (reference sequence). CDR3 loop: CALWEAQELGKKIQVF. The CDR3 DNA sequence: TGTGCCTTGTGGGAGGCGCAAGAGTTGGGCAAAAAAATCCAGGTATTT.

Concerning this clone: Given a much more abundant clone one base away, this may be a read error. The CDR3: CALWEHMGELGKKIKVF. The CDR3 nucleotides read TGTGCCTTGTGGGAGCACATGGGGGAGTTGGGCAAAAAAATCAAGGTATTT. The V gene is TRGV9, the J gene TRGJP. V lost 3 bases and J lost 7; bases outside the gene matches: 9. The CDR3 extends over 17 amino acids. Looked up from germline, CDR1 is GITISATS and CDR2 is ISYDGTV (reference sequence).

Sample share makes this clone large (0.1 to 1%). This sample also contains other DNA sequences that code for the same CDR3. The chain carries TRGV9 and TRGJ1 or TRGJ2. The CDR3 sequence is 13 residues long. The V and J ends lost 0 bases and 7 bases, in that order; junction bases with no gene match: 6. Germline assignment: CDR1 GITISATS and CDR2 ISYDGTV (reference sequence). The chain's CDR3 is CALWEVQGYKKLF. CDR3 bases: TGTGCCTTGTGGGAGGTGCAAGGCTATAAGAAACTCTTT.

Of note for this clone: Given a far larger clone just one base away, this is likely a sequencing read error. The CDR3 DNA sequence: TGTGCCTTCCCTGATTATAAGAAACTCTTT. This codes for CAFPDYKKLF. The V gene is TRGV9, the J gene TRGJ1 or TRGJ2. The germline V gene has CDR1 GITISATS and CDR2 ISYDGTV (reference sequence). Unmatched junction bases numbered 5, after V lost 10 bases and J lost 5 bases. This CDR3 comprises 10 residues.

This clone was found a few times. It differs at one base from a far larger clone, so likely a read error. The sample carries other DNA sequences with the same CDR3. The gene calls are TRGV9 and TRGJP. V lost 6 bases, J lost 3 bases, and 2 bases stayed unmatched. The length of the CDR3 is 15 residues. Germline V gene data show CDR1 as GITISATS and CDR2 as ISYDGTV (reference sequence). The CDR3 DNA follows: TGTGCCTTGTGGAAGCAAGAGTTGGGCAAAAAAATCAAGGTATTT. Its translation is CALWKQELGKKIKVF.

Comments on this clone: This sequence may be a read error, since a much larger clone differs from it by one base. The CDR3 loop is CALWVAHVISKKLF. DNA for the CDR3: TGTGCCTTGTGGGTGGCGCATGTTATTAGTAAGAAACTCTTT. The gene calls are TRGV9 and TRGJ1 or TRGJ2. CDR3 size: 14 residues. Per the germline V gene, CDR1 is GITISATS and CDR2 is ISYDGTV (reference sequence). J gave up 9 bases and V 5 bases, and 16 bases lay outside the gene matches.

As for this clone: A much bigger clone sits one base away, suggesting this may be a read error. The CDR3 DNA reads TGTACCTTCACTGATTATAAGAAACTCTTT. Translated: CTFTDYKKLF. The chain joins TRGV9 to TRGJ1 or TRGJ2. Germline V gene data show CDR1 as GITISATS and CDR2 as ISYDGTV (reference sequence). The CDR3 is 10 residues long.

As concerns this clone: Possible read error: a much larger clone is one base away. This chain links TRGV9 with TRGJP2. This CDR3 region has 12 residues. Germline-derived CDR1 and CDR2 are GITISATS and ISYDGTV (reference sequence). After removal of 5 bases from V and 8 bases from J, the junction contained 5 bases not matched to a gene. The CDR3 DNA follows: TGTGCCTTGTGGGGGTTCGATTGGATCAAGACGTTT. It translates to CALWGFDWIKTF.

In this sample, this clone is large. V gene TRGV9 combines with J gene TRGJ1 or TRGJ2. Germline V gene data show CDR1 as GITISATS and CDR2 as ISYDGTV (reference sequence). This CDR3 comprises 13 residues. The V and J ends lost 4 bases and 0 bases, in that order; junction bases with no gene match: 3. The CDR3 sequence is CALWEQNYYKKLF. DNA for the CDR3: TGTGCCTTGTGGGAACAGAATTATTATAAGAAACTCTTT.

This clone has only a few counts. Additional DNA sequences in this sample encode the identical CDR3. The chain uses TRGV9 and TRGJP. Germline trimming cut 3 bases from V and 6 bases from J; bases unmatched to any gene: 5. The CDR3 contains 16 residues. Germline assignment: CDR1 GITISATS and CDR2 ISYDGTV (reference sequence). In DNA form, the CDR3 reads TGTGCCTTGTGGGAGCCCTTAGAGTTGGGCAAAAAAATCAAGGTATTT. It translates to CALWEPLELGKKIKVF.

By share, this clone ranks as large. Other nucleotide sequences from this sample produce the same CDR3. The chain couples TRGV9 to TRGJP. Trimming cost V 4 bases and J 7 bases; bases outside gene matches: 4. The CDR3 consists of 15 residues. Germline CDR1 GITISATS, CDR2 ISYDGTV (reference sequence). This CDR3 reads CALWEVELGKKIKVF. CDR3 sequence (DNA): TGTGCCTTGTGGGAAGTGGAGTTGGGCAAAAAAATCAAGGTATTT.

About this clone itself: A much larger clone differs from this one at a single base, so this may be a read error. V usage is TRGV9 and J usage is TRGJ1 or TRGJ2. Trimming at V came to 0 bases and at J to 6 bases, leaving 5 bases not matched to a gene. This CDR3 has 13 amino acids. Per the germline V gene, CDR1 is GITISATS and CDR2 is ISYDGTV (reference sequence). CDR3 in amino acids: CALWEVWSYKKLF. In nucleotides, the CDR3 is TGTGCCTTGTGGGAGGTGTGGAGTTATAAGAAACTCTTT.

Comment on this clone: This may stem from a read error, because a much larger clone lies one nucleotide away. V gene TRGV9 combines with J gene TRGJP. This CDR3 is built from 14 residues. Germline V gene lookup returns CDR1 GITISATS and CDR2 ISYDGTV (reference sequence). CDR3 amino acids: CALWERLGKKIRVF. CDR3 in DNA: TGTGCCTTGTGGGAGAGGTTGGGCAAAAAAATCAGGGTATTT.

This clone is large by share. The chain couples TRGV9 to TRGJ1 or TRGJ2. Germline values: CDR1 GITISATS, CDR2 ISYDGTV (reference sequence). V lost 5 bases, J lost 6 bases, and 7 bases stayed unmatched. The CDR3 spans 12 residues. CDR3 nucleotide sequence: TGTGCCTTGTGGGGGGAACCTTATAAGAAACTCTTT. It codes for CALWGEPYKKLF.

By its share, this clone is large. This sequence joins TRGV9 and TRGJP. The germline gives CDR1 GITISATS, CDR2 ISYDGTV (reference sequence). After removal of 4 bases from V and 6 bases from J, the junction contained 6 bases not matched to a gene. The CDR3 extends over 16 amino acids. CDR3 in amino acids: CALWDERELGKKIKVF. The CDR3 bases are TGTGCCTTGTGGGACGAACGAGAGTTGGGCAAAAAAATCAAGGTATTT.

Relative to its sample, this clone is large. The same CDR3 arises from other DNA sequences in this sample as well. V gene TRGV9 combines with J gene TRGJP. Per germline, CDR1 GITISATS and CDR2 ISYDGTV (reference sequence). There are 16 residues in the CDR3. V lost 4 bases and J lost 3; bases outside the gene matches: 3. The CDR3 loop reads CALWEPQELGKKIKVF. For the CDR3, the DNA is TGTGCCTTGTGGGAACCGCAAGAGTTGGGCAAAAAAATCAAGGTATTT.

In regard to this clone: Other DNA sequences in this specimen translate into the identical CDR3. The chain's CDR3 is CALWEVRPYTTGWFKIF. In DNA, the CDR3 is TGTGCCTTGTGGGAGGTGCGCCCTTATACCACTGGTTGGTTCAAGATATTT. The rearrangement uses TRGV9 and TRGJP1. CDR1 is GITISATS, CDR2 ISYDGTV, per germline (reference sequence). The CDR3 runs 17 residues. J lost 0 bases, V lost 0 bases, and 7 bases had no gene match.